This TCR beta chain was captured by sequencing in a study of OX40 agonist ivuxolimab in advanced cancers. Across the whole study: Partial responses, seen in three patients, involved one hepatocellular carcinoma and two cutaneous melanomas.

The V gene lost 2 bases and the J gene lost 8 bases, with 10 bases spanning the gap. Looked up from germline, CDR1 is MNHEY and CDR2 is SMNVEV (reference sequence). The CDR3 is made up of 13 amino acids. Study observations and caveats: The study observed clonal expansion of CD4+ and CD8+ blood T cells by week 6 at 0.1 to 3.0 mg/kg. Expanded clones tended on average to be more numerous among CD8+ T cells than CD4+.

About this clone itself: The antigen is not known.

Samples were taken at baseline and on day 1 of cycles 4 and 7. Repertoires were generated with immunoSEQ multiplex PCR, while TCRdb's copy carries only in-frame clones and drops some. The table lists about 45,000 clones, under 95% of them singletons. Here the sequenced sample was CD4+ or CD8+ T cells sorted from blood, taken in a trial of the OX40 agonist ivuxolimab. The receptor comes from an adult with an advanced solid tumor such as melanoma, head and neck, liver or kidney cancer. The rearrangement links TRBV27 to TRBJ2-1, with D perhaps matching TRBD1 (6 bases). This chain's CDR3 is CASSLAGADEQFF. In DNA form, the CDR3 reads TGTGCCAGCAGTTTAGCAGGGGCGGATGAGCAGTTCTTC.